The 31 T cell receptor beta chains presented below share a single source sample, sequenced in a study of blood T cell repertoires in COVID-19. Profiled with immunoSEQ multiplex PCR; TCRdb holds only in-frame clones, not every one. The sample includes a few hundred thousand clones, 90% of them seen just once. The sample was peripheral blood. These receptors were obtained from a woman aged 30 to 39 with COVID-19, enrolled during active disease.

The chain is built from TRBV5-1 and TRBJ2-5; 10 nucleotides line up with TRBD1. Germline CDR1 reads SGHRS; CDR2 reads YFSETQ. The CDR3 has 17 amino acids. After removal of 1 base from V and 4 bases from J, the junction contained 10 bases not matched to a gene. CDR3 bases: TGCGCCAGCAGCTTGCTCGGTGGACAGGGGGTGGGAGAGACCCAGTACTTC. Residues: CASSLLGGQGVGETQYF.

The chain employs TRBV9 and TRBJ2-7, with 10 bases identical to TRBD1. The ends lost 3 bases at V and 2 bases at J; junction bases unmatched: 8. Germline V gene lookup returns CDR1 SGDLS and CDR2 YYNGEE. The CDR3 runs 16 residues. Written as DNA, the CDR3 is TGTGCCAGCAGCGGAGGGCCGGGACAGGGGCCCTACGAGCAGTACTTC. Translating it yields CASSGGPGQGPYEQYF. The full variable domain, its missing parts supplied by reference TRBV9 and TRBJ2-7, is DSGVTQTPKHLITATGQRVTLRCSPRSGDLSVYWYQQSLDQGLQFLIQYYNGEERAKGNILERFSAQQFPDLHSELNLSSLELGDSALYFCASSGGPGQGPYEQYFGPGTRLTVT.

The chain uses TRBV10-3 and TRBJ1-1; maybe TRBD1 (6 bases). This CDR3 comprises 13 residues. Between the trimmed V and J ends, which lost 2 bases and 4 bases, there was a span of 8 bases. Germline loops: CDR1 ENHRY, CDR2 SYGVKD. CDR3 sequence (DNA): TGTGCCATCAGTGAGGAGGGGGTCACTGAAGCTTTCTTT. As protein: CAISEEGVTEAFF.

The V and J genes are TRBV18 and TRBJ2-1; D may be TRBD2 (5 bases). The CDR3 has 12 amino acids. CDR1 and CDR2 (germline): KGHSH, LQKENI. V was cut by 1 base and J by 9 bases, with 7 bases left in between. The DNA for the CDR3 is TGTGCCAGCTCACCACGCGGAGGTGAGCAGTTCTTC. It translates to CASSPRGGEQFF.

In this sample, this clone turned up once. J is TRBJ1-2 and V is TRBV6-5; the D gene is possibly TRBD1 (5 bases). Germline V lookup: CDR1 MNHEY, CDR2 SVGAGI. Deletions cut 7 bases from V and 4 bases from J, with 7 bases between. This CDR3 comprises 11 residues. CDR3 DNA: TGTGCCAGCAAAGGGGTCTATGGCTACACCTTC. Its protein product is CASKGVYGYTF.

This CDR3 reads CASSSAGGTDGYTF. The CDR3, as DNA: TGTGCCAGCAGCTCGGCAGGGGGTACTGATGGCTACACCTTC. The chain recombines TRBV5-4 with TRBJ1-2; 7 positions match TRBD1. Germline V gene lookup returns CDR1 SGHNT and CDR2 YYREEE (reference sequence). The junction had 8 bases not matched to a gene; V was cut back by 3 bases and J by 6 bases. CDR3 size: 14 residues. The complete variable domain, with remaining parts taken from reference TRBV5-4 and TRBJ1-2, reads ETGVTQSPTHLIKTRGQQVTLRCSSQSGHNTVSWYQQALGQGPQFIFQYYREEENGRGNFPPRFSGLQFPNYSSELNVNALELDDSALYLCASSSAGGTDGYTFGSGTRLTVV.

J is TRBJ1-2 and V is TRBV20-1; 9 bases fit TRBD1. The CDR3 totals 15 residues. After removal of 3 bases from V and 3 bases from J, the junction contained 8 bases not matched to a gene. The V gene's germline CDR1 is DFQATT and CDR2 SNEGSKA (reference sequence). The CDR3 sequence is CSASGDRAGHYGYTF. The CDR3 nucleotides read TGCAGTGCTAGTGGGGACAGGGCCGGACACTATGGCTACACCTTC.

The rearrangement joins TRBV7-9 to TRBJ1-2, with a weak D call TRBD1 (5 bases). This CDR3 is built from 14 residues. Per the germline V gene, CDR1 is SEHNR and CDR2 is FQNEAQ (reference sequence). Trimming pared 1 base from V and 5 bases from J, leaving 11 bases between. For the CDR3, the DNA is TGTGCCAGCAGCTTAGAAGGGGTCATTTATGGCTACACCTTC. The encoded protein is CASSLEGVIYGYTF. Full variable domain (outside the CDR3, taken from reference TRBV7-9 and TRBJ1-2): DTGVSQNPRHKITKRGQNVTFRCDPISEHNRLYWYRQTLGQGPEFLTYFQNEAQLEKSRLLSDRFSAERPKGSFSTLEIQRTEQGDSAMYLCASSLEGVIYGYTFGSGTRLTVV.

This sequence joins TRBV5-5 and TRBJ2-1; D is perhaps TRBD2 (5 bases). Trimming shortened V by 2 bases and J by 4 bases, and 7 bases separated the two germline ends. Per germline, CDR1 SGHKS and CDR2 YYEKEE (reference sequence). The CDR3 is 13 amino acids. CDR3: CASSFGIYNEQFF. The DNA of the CDR3 is TGTGCCAGCAGCTTCGGGATTTACAATGAGCAGTTCTTC.

The chain joins TRBV28 to TRBJ2-5; 10 bases match TRBD2. The CDR3 length is 15 residues. Germline V gene lookup returns CDR1 MDHEN and CDR2 SYDVKM. Trimming took 6 bases from V and 5 from J; bases not matched to a gene: 9. The CDR3, as DNA: TGTGCCAGCAGACCGAGCGGGAGGGCCCGGGAGACCCAGTACTTC. It is translated as CASRPSGRARETQYF. The variable domain in full, with the rest retrieved from reference TRBV28 and TRBJ2-5, is DVKVTQSSRYLVKRTGEKVFLECVQDMDHENMFWYRQDPGLGLRLIYFSYDVKMKEKGDIPEGYSVSREKKERFSLILESASTNQTSMYLCASRPSGRARETQYFGPGTRLLVL.

Only a few counts were recorded for this clone. The rearrangement joins TRBV29-1 to TRBJ2-2; 13 nucleotides match TRBD2. Germline assignment: CDR1 SQVTM and CDR2 ANQGSEA. The ends lost 6 bases at V and 1 base at J; junction bases unmatched: 2. This CDR3 is built from 15 residues. CDR3 in amino acids: CSVGTSGMNTGELFF. The CDR3 DNA sequence: TGCAGCGTGGGGACTAGCGGGATGAACACCGGGGAGCTGTTTTTT.

This clone appeared a single time. V and J are TRBV5-5 and TRBJ1-4; no firm D call. The germline gives CDR1 SGHKS, CDR2 YYEKEE (reference sequence). V was pared by 0 bases and J by 4 bases, with 7 bases between. The CDR3 spans 14 residues. This CDR3 reads CASSLAGLNEKLFF. The CDR3 bases are TGTGCCAGCAGCTTGGCCGGACTTAATGAAAAACTGTTTTTT.

The rearrangement uses TRBV5-6 and TRBJ2-7; weak D call: TRBD1 (6 bases). Trimming took 6 bases from V and 2 from J, leaving 24 bases between them. Germline V CDR1 and CDR2: SGHDT, YYEEEE. This CDR3 is built from 17 residues. CDR3 region: CASTSYTGTSPPYEQYF. The CDR3 DNA reads TGTGCCAGCACCTCCTATACCGGGACATCCCCTCCCTACGAGCAGTACTTC.

The V gene is TRBV5-1, the J gene TRBJ2-7, with D perhaps matching TRBD1 (5 bases). CDR3 length equals 14 residues. The V end was cut by 2 bases, the J end by 3 bases, with 12 bases between. CDR1 is SGHRS, CDR2 YFSETQ, per germline. CDR3 sequence: CASSFDSSNYEQYF. The CDR3 DNA follows: TGCGCCAGCAGCTTTGACAGTTCAAACTACGAGCAGTACTTC. The full variable domain, rest sourced from reference TRBV5-1 and TRBJ2-7, is KAGVTQTPRYLIKTRGQQVTLSCSPISGHRSVSWYQQTPGQGLQFLFEYFSETQRNKGNFPGRFSGRQFSNSRSEMNVSTLELGDSALYLCASSFDSSNYEQYFGPGTRLTVT.

The V gene is TRBV3-1 (or the pseudogene TRBV3-2), the J gene TRBJ1-2; TRBD1 matches at 7 bases. The CDR3 has 15 amino acids. Trimming cost V 1 base and J 4 bases; bases outside gene matches: 6. Germline V gene lookup returns CDR1 LGHDT and CDR2 YNNKEL (reference sequence). The CDR3, as DNA: TGTGCCAGCAGCCAAGGAAAAGGGGGCCCCTATGGCTACACCTTC. Protein sequence: CASSQGKGGPYGYTF.

The rearrangement uses TRBV19 and TRBJ1-2, with D possibly matching TRBD1 (6 bases). The V and J ends lost 8 bases and 3 bases respectively, with 16 bases between them. This CDR3 region has 14 residues. Germline loops: CDR1 LNHDA, CDR2 SQIVND (reference sequence). CDR3 protein: CASDGQSGDYGYTF. As DNA, the CDR3 is TGTGCCAGTGACGGACAGAGCGGGGACTATGGCTACACCTTC.

V and J are TRBV2 and TRBJ1-2; weak D call: TRBD1 (6 bases). CDR1 and CDR2 from the germline V gene are SNHLY and FYNNEI. Trimming took 2 bases from V and 6 from J, leaving 13 bases between them. The CDR3 is 14 amino acids. The DNA for the CDR3 is TGTGCCAGCAGTGAATCACCGAACAGGGATGGCTACACCTTC. Protein sequence: CASSESPNRDGYTF.

The rearrangement uses TRBV12-5 and TRBJ2-3; weak D call: TRBD1 (6 bases). The V end was cut by 3 bases, the J end by 1 base, with 14 bases between. The CDR3 spans 16 residues. Germline V gene data show CDR1 as LGHNT and CDR2 as FRNRAP. In DNA form, the CDR3 reads TGTGCTAGTGGTTTCCTGTGGGGACAACGCACAGATACGCAGTATTTT. It is translated as CASGFLWGQRTDTQYF.

The J gene is TRBJ2-1, the V gene TRBV7-8; possibly TRBD1 for D (6 bases). The CDR3 contains 13 residues. V lost 4 bases, J lost 7 bases, and 11 bases lay in between. In germline, CDR1 is SGHVS, CDR2 FQNEAQ. Written as DNA, the CDR3 is TGTGCCAGCAGCTCCACAGGGATGAATGAGCAGTTCTTC. It encodes CASSSTGMNEQFF.

The genes are TRBV7-6 and TRBJ1-1; 8 bases match TRBD1. Germline V gene lookup returns CDR1 SGHVS and CDR2 FNYEAQ. This CDR3 spans 15 amino acids. After removal of 5 bases from V and 5 bases from J, the junction contained 10 bases not matched to a gene. Here the CDR3 reads CASSADQGAYTEAFF. Here the CDR3 DNA reads TGTGCCAGCAGCGCTGACCAGGGGGCCTATACTGAAGCTTTCTTT.

This rearrangement joins TRBV28 to TRBJ1-5; the D gene is possibly TRBD1 (5 bases). This CDR3 comprises 12 residues. Germline V gives CDR1 MDHEN, CDR2 SYDVKM. V was trimmed by 6 bases and J by 10 bases, leaving 13 bases between them. CDR3 nucleotide sequence: TGTGCCAGCAGACGGGGGTTTCGCCCCCAGCATTTT. Translated, it gives CASRRGFRPQHF.

CDR3 sequence: CASSQDPAGRGGTDTQYF. CDR3 sequence (DNA): TGTGCCAGCAGCCAAGATCCTGCGGGCAGGGGGGGCACAGATACGCAGTATTTT. The chain carries TRBV3-1 (or the pseudogene TRBV3-2) and TRBJ2-3, with a weak D call TRBD1 (7 bases). Per germline, CDR1 LGHDT and CDR2 YNNKEL (reference sequence). CDR3 length: 18 amino acids. The V and J ends lost 0 bases and 1 base respectively, with 17 bases between them.

The chain couples TRBV30 to TRBJ1-2; D remains ambiguous. CDR1 GTSNPN and CDR2 SVGIG come from the germline V gene (reference sequence). This CDR3 has 16 residues. Deletions cut 7 bases from V and 0 bases from J, with 21 bases between. The CDR3 DNA follows: TGTGCCTCCGTGGGGAGGCCTCTATTAGCTAACTATGGCTACACCTTC. Its protein product is CASVGRPLLANYGYTF.

The rearrangement links TRBV7-9 to TRBJ2-7; 9 bases agree with TRBD1. Germline V CDR1 and CDR2: SEHNR, FQNEAQ (reference sequence). The V segment lost 3 bases and the J segment 5 bases; nucleotides outside the gene matches: 8. CDR3 length: 15 residues. CDR3 sequence (DNA): TGTGCCAGCAGCTTCCCCCACAGGACAGGGGACGAGCAGTACTTC. It yields the protein CASSFPHRTGDEQYF.

The chain is built from TRBV11-2 and TRBJ1-2, with 11 positions matching TRBD1. V shed 1 base, J shed 5 bases, and the junction held 9 bases outside the gene matches. This CDR3 comprises 17 residues. Germline CDR1 SGHAT, CDR2 FQNNGV. The CDR3 DNA reads TGTGCCAGCAGCTTAGTTAGGACAGGGGGCGATCGGTATGGCTACACCTTC. Its protein product is CASSLVRTGGDRYGYTF.

This chain connects TRBV7-8 to TRBJ1-5; 7 nucleotides line up with TRBD1. Trimming took 5 bases from V and 6 from J; bases not matched to a gene: 16. Germline assignment: CDR1 SGHVS and CDR2 FQNEAQ. This CDR3 is 17 amino acids long. The CDR3 DNA reads TGTGCCAGCAGCCTAAGACAGGGTGGTCGATTGGGTCAGCCCCAGCATTTT. Amino acids: CASSLRQGGRLGQPQHF.

The V call is TRBV2, the J call TRBJ2-7, with TRBD2 identical over 8 bases. The J segment lost 2 bases and the V segment lost 6 bases, leaving 3 bases of the junction unmatched. Looked up from germline, CDR1 is SNHLY and CDR2 is FYNNEI. The CDR3 is 13 residues long. The chain's CDR3 is CASSVAGTYEQYF. The CDR3 DNA follows: TGTGCCAGCAGCGTAGCGGGAACCTACGAGCAGTACTTC.

The genes are TRBV14 and TRBJ1-2; D is uncertain. Trimming removed 0 bases from V and 8 bases from J, with 13 bases in between. This CDR3 has 14 residues. Germline values: CDR1 SGHDN, CDR2 FVKESK. The CDR3 region has the DNA TGTGCCAGCAGCCAAGAATTGGCGGTGCCCGGCTACACCTTC. This sequence encodes CASSQELAVPGYTF.

This chain uses TRBV6-6 with TRBJ1-3; no clear D. The CDR3 has 11 amino acids. From germline, CDR1 is MNHNY and CDR2 SVGAGI (reference sequence). The V end lost 2 bases, the J end lost 8 bases, and 4 bases lay between the germline ends. The CDR3 DNA is TGTGCCAGCAGTTACGGGCACACCATATATTTT. Protein product: CASSYGHTIYF.

The rearrangement links TRBV28 to TRBJ1-1, with D tentatively TRBD1 (6 bases). The length of the CDR3 is 15 residues. Trimming cost V 2 bases and J 1 base, with 11 bases left between them. Germline CDR1 MDHEN, CDR2 SYDVKM. The CDR3 DNA follows: TGTGCCAGCAGTTTAATGGACAGAAGGAACACTGAAGCTTTCTTT. Translating it yields CASSLMDRRNTEAFF.

The chain combines TRBV5-4 with TRBJ2-5; 7 positions match TRBD1. The CDR3 has 12 amino acids. Looked up from germline, CDR1 is SGHNT and CDR2 is YYREEE (reference sequence). The ends lost 5 bases at V and 2 bases at J; junction bases unmatched: 0. CDR3 nucleotides: TGTGCCAGCAGGGACAGGCAAGAGACCCAGTACTTC. It specifies CASRDRQETQYF.